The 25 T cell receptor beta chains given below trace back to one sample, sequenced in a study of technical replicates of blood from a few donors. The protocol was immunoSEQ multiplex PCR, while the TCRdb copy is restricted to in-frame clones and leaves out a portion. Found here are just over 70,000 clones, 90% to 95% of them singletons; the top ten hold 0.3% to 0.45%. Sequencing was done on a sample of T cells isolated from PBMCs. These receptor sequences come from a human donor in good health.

The CDR3 DNA is TGTGCCATCAGTGAAGAGGTTAATCAGCCCCAGCATTTT. It yields the protein CAISEEVNQPQHF. The chain links TRBV10-3 to TRBJ1-5; D remains unclear. Germline V gene data show CDR1 as ENHRY and CDR2 as SYGVKD. This CDR3 spans 13 amino acids. V lost 3 bases and J lost 4, with 7 bases in between.

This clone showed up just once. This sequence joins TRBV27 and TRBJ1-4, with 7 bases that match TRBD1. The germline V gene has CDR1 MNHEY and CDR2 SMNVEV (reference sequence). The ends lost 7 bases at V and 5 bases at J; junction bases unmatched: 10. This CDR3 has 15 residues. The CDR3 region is CASTRTGTDNEKLFF. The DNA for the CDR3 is TGTGCCAGCACCAGGACCGGGACAGACAATGAAAAACTGTTTTTT.

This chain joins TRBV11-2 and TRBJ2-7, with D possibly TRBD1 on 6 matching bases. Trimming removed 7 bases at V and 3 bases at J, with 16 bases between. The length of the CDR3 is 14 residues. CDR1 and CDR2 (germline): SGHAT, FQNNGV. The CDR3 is CASTSLGAGYEQYF. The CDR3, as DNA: TGTGCCAGCACCTCCTTGGGGGCAGGCTACGAGCAGTACTTC.

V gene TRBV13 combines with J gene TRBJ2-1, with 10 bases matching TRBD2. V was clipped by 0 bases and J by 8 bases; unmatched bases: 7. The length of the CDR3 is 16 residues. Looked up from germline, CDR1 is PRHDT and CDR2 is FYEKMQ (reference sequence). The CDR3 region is CASSLGLAGAVDEQFF. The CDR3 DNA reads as TGTGCCAGCAGCTTAGGGCTAGCGGGAGCGGTTGATGAGCAGTTCTTC.

The CDR3 nucleotides are TGTGCCAGCAGCTTGGGGGACAGGGGAAGTCCTGAAGCTTTCTTT. Amino acids: CASSLGDRGSPEAFF. The gene calls are TRBV5-4 and TRBJ1-1; TRBD1 agrees at 10 bases. The junction had 5 bases not matched to a gene; V was cut back by 0 bases and J by 6 bases. The CDR3 covers 15 residues. CDR1 is SGHNT, CDR2 YYREEE, per germline (reference sequence).

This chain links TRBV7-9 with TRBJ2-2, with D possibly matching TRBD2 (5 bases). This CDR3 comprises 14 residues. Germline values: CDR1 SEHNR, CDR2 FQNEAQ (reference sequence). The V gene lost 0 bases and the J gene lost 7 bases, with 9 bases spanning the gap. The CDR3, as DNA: TGTGCCAGCAGCTTAGCAGGGAGTAGCGGGGAGCTGTTTTTT. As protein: CASSLAGSSGELFF.

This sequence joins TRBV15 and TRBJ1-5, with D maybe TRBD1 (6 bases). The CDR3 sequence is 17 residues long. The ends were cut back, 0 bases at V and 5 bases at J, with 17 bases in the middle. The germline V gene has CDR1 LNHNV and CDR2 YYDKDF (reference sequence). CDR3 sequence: CATSRDFAGARDQPQHF. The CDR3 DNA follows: TGTGCCACCAGCAGAGATTTTGCAGGGGCGCGAGATCAGCCCCAGCATTTT.

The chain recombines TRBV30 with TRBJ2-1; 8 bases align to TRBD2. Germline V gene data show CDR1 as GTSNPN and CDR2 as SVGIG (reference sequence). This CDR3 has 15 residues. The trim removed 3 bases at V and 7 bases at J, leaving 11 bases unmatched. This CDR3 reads CAWSEFAGGINEQFF. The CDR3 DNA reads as TGTGCCTGGAGCGAATTTGCGGGAGGAATTAATGAGCAGTTCTTC.

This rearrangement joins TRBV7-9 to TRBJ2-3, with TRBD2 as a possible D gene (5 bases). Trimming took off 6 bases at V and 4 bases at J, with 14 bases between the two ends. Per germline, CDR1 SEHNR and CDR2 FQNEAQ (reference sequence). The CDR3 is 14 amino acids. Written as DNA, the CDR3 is TGTGCCAGCAGTACTAGTTTGGTGGCAGATACGCAGTATTTT. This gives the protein CASSTSLVADTQYF.

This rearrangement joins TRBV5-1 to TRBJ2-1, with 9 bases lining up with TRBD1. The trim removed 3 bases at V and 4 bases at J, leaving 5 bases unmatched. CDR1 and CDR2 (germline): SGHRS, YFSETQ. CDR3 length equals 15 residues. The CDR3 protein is CASSSTGTGYNEQFF. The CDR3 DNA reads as TGCGCCAGCAGCTCAACCGGGACAGGGTACAATGAGCAGTTCTTC. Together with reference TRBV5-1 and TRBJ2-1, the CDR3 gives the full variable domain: KAGVTQTPRYLIKTRGQQVTLSCSPISGHRSVSWYQQTPGQGLQFLFEYFSETQRNKGNFPGRFSGRQFSNSRSEMNVSTLELGDSALYLCASSSTGTGYNEQFFGPGTRLTVL.

The CDR3 loop reads CASSLGGGQGTFTDTQYF. DNA of the CDR3: TGTGCCAGCAGCTTAGGGGGTGGACAGGGGACCTTCACAGATACGCAGTATTTT. V usage is TRBV7-9 and J usage is TRBJ2-3; TRBD1 agrees at 9 bases. The CDR3 runs 18 residues. V shed 1 base and J 2 bases; nucleotides not matched to a gene: 10. Germline CDR1 SEHNR, CDR2 FQNEAQ (reference sequence).

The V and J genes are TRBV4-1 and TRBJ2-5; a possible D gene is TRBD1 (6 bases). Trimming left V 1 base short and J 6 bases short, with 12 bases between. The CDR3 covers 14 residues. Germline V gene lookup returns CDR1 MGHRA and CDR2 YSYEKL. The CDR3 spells CASSQAQGSKTQYF. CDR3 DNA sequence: TGCGCCAGCAGCCAAGCCCAGGGGAGTAAGACCCAGTACTTC.

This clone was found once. The DNA of the CDR3 is TGTGCCAGCAGCTTAGCGTCCGGGAGCTATGGCTACACCTTC. Its translation: CASSLASGSYGYTF. This sequence joins TRBV7-2 and TRBJ1-2; no reliable D call. From germline, CDR1 is SGHTA and CDR2 FQGNSA. The CDR3 totals 14 residues. The V end lost 0 bases, the J end lost 4 bases, and 9 bases lay between the germline ends.

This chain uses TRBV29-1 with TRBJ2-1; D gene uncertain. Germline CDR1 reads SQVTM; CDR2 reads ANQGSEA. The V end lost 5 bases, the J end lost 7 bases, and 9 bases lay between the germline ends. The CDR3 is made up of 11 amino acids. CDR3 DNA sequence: TGCAGCGTTCCCGCAGTTAATGAGCAGTTCTTC. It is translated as CSVPAVNEQFF.

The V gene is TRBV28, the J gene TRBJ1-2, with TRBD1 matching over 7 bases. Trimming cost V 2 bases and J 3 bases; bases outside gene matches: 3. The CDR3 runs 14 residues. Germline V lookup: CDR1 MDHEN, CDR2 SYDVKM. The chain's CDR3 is CASSLTGVDYGYTF. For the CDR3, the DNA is TGTGCCAGCAGTTTAACAGGGGTAGACTATGGCTACACCTTC.

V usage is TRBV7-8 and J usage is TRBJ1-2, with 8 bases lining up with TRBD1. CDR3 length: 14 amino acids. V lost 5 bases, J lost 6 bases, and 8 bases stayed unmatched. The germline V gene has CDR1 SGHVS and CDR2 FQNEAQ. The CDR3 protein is CASSKTGGEDGYTF. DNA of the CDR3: TGTGCCAGCAGCAAAACAGGGGGTGAGGATGGCTACACCTTC.

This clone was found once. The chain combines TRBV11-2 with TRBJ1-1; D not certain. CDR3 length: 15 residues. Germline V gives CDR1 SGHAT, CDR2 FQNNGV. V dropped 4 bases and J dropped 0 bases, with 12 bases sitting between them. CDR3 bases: TGTGCCAGCAGCTCTCTTGACGGAGTGAACACTGAAGCTTTCTTT. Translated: CASSSLDGVNTEAFF. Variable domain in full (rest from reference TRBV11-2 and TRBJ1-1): EAGVAQSPRYKIIEKRQSVAFWCNPISGHATLYWYQQILGQGPKLLIQFQNNGVVDDSQLPKDRFSAERLKGVDSTLKIQPAKLEDSAVYLCASSSLDGVNTEAFFGQGTRLTVV.

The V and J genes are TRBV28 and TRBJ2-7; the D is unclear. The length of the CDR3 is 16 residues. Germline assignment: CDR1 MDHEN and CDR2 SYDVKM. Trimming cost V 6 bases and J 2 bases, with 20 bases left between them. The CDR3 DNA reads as TGTGCCAGCAGGGGCAGCCGATCCCCTATACCCTACGAGCAGTACTTC. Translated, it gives CASRGSRSPIPYEQYF.

The DNA for the CDR3 is TGTGCCAGCAGCTCTATAGGGGGAGTAGACACTGAAGCTTTCTTT. It encodes CASSSIGGVDTEAFF. V gene TRBV5-6 combines with J gene TRBJ1-1; weak D call: TRBD1 (6 bases). Trimming pared 3 bases from V and 3 bases from J, leaving 15 bases between. CDR3 length: 15 residues. Germline CDR1 SGHDT, CDR2 YYEEEE.

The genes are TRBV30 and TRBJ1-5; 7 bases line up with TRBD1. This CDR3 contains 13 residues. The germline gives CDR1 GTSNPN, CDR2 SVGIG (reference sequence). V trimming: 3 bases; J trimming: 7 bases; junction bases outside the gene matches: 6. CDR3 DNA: TGTGCCTGGAGGGCGAGACAGGGCCAGCCCCAGCATTTT. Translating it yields CAWRARQGQPQHF.

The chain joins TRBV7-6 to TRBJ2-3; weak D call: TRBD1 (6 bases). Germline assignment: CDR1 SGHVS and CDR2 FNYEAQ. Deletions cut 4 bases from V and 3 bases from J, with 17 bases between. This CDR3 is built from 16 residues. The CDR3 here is CASSSNIQGWTDTQYF. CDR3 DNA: TGTGCCAGCAGCTCTAACATACAGGGTTGGACAGATACGCAGTATTTT.

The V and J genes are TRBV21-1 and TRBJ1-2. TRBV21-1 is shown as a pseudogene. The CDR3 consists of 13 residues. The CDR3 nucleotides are TGTGCCAGCAGCAATCCCCCCTATCTGGGCTACACCTTC. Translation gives CASSNPPYLGYTF.

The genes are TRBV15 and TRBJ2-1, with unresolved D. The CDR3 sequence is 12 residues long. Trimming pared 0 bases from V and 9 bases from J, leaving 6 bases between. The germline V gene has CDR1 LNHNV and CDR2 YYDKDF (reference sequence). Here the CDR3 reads CATSRDVSEQFF. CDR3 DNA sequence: TGTGCCACCAGCAGAGATGTTAGTGAGCAGTTCTTC.

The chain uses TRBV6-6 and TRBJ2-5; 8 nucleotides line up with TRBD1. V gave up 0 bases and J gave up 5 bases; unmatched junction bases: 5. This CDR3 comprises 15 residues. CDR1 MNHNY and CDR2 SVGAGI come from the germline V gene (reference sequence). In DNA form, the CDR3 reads TGTGCCAGCAGTTACTCGGGACAGGTCTGGGAGACCCAGTACTTC. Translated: CASSYSGQVWETQYF.

The DNA for the CDR3 is TGCGCCAGCAGTGGGCTCCCGGGAGTTCTCGATGAGCAGTTCTTC. As protein: CASSGLPGVLDEQFF. This rearrangement joins TRBV10-1 to TRBJ2-1, with D possibly matching TRBD2 (6 bases). V gave up 4 bases and J gave up 8 bases, with 18 bases separating them. In germline, CDR1 is WNHNN, CDR2 SYGVQD (reference sequence). CDR3 size: 15 residues.